These 7 T cell receptor beta chains share one sample of origin, sequenced in a study of blood T cells in healthy people across ages. Then a second PCR, running about 6 to 12 cycles, was carried out with a sample-barcoded 5' primer and a J-beta primer mix. MiXCR, applied by TCRdb to the 5' RACE reads, yields one record per CDR3 protein. The repertoire consists of about 970,000 distinct CDR3 sequences, with roughly 51% occurring once and the leading ten covering roughly 23%. Sequencing was carried out using blood. These receptors were collected from a woman in her fifties or sixties in good health.

This chain uses TRBV6-5 with TRBJ2-7, with 8 nucleotides matching TRBD1. The V gene's germline CDR1 is MNHEY and CDR2 SVGAGI. V shed 5 bases, J shed 2 bases, and the junction held 5 bases outside the gene matches. The CDR3 totals 14 residues. Here the CDR3 reads CASSRQGFPYEQYF. DNA of the CDR3: TGTGCCAGCAGTCGACAGGGGTTCCCCTACGAGCAGTACTTC.

This sequence joins TRBV29-1 and TRBJ2-7; 9 bases map to TRBD2. Gene TRBJ2-5 matches the end of the DNA better, so the J call may be wrong. This CDR3 region has 14 residues. Germline V CDR1 and CDR2: SQVTM, ANQGSEA. CDR3 DNA: TGCAGCGTTCAGACTAGCGGAGGGAGAGAGACCCAGTACTTC. This sequence encodes CSVQTSGGRETQYF.

The table lists this clonotype with a few counts. The rearrangement links TRBV10-3 to TRBJ1-5; 10 positions agree with TRBD1. This CDR3 comprises 19 residues. CDR1 ENHRY and CDR2 SYGVKD come from the germline V gene. Trimming cost V 6 bases and J 0 bases; bases outside gene matches: 14. CDR3 loop: CAISNSGTGVQNSNQPQHF. CDR3 nucleotides: TGTGCCATCAGCAATTCGGGGACAGGGGTCCAGAATAGCAATCAGCCCCAGCATTTT.

The table lists this clonotype with many counts. This chain joins TRBV24-1 and TRBJ2-7, with 7 bases fitting TRBD1. Germline CDR1 reads KGHDR; CDR2 reads SFDVKD. Trimming removed 6 bases from V and 6 bases from J; junction bases left unmatched: 4. The CDR3 runs 12 residues. In DNA form, the CDR3 reads TGTGCCACCAGTAAGACAGGGAGCGAGCAGTACTTC. It specifies CATSKTGSEQYF.

This chain connects TRBV20-1 to TRBJ2-1, with D possibly being TRBD2 (5 bases). This CDR3 contains 12 residues. Deletions cut 3 bases from V and 13 bases from J, with 16 bases between. Germline-derived CDR1 and CDR2 are DFQATT and SNEGSKA (reference sequence). CDR3 loop: CSASGETMIQFF. CDR3 DNA: TGCAGTGCTAGCGGGGAGACCATGATACAGTTCTTC.

This clonotype showed up just a few times. V usage is TRBV27 and J usage is TRBJ2-3, with D possibly being TRBD1 (5 bases). Germline lookup yields CDR1 MNHEY and CDR2 SMNVEV (reference sequence). This CDR3 comprises 15 residues. The ends were cut back, 5 bases at V and 0 bases at J, with 12 bases in the middle. CDR3 sequence reads: CASSHDRESTDTQYF. The CDR3 DNA is TGTGCCAGCAGTCACGACAGAGAAAGCACAGATACGCAGTATTTT.

V is TRBV2 and J is TRBJ2-2; D assignment may be TRBD1 or TRBD2 (5 bases each). Germline CDR1 is SNHLY and CDR2 is FYNNEI. Trimming left V 0 bases short and J 7 bases short, with 15 bases between. The CDR3 totals 16 residues. The chain's CDR3 is CASSEAGVLLGGELFF. CDR3 DNA: TGTGCCAGCAGTGAAGCGGGGGTCCTGTTGGGCGGGGAGCTGTTTTTT.